The following is a T cell receptor beta chain sequence with its context. Patients in Seattle were enrolled during active infection, then followed longitudinally. The entry originates in a study of blood T cell repertoires in COVID-19. Study-wide context: Both acute and convalescent COVID-19 samples were obtained from the United States, Italy and Spain. PBMCs, B-cell-depleted T cells, or T cells were the source of the cDNA or gDNA that made up the material.

In the original workflow: Amplification from reference gene primers served as the basis for estimated nucleated cell counts. TCRdb's copy holds only in-frame clones and misses some; the assay was immunoSEQ multiplex PCR. That table supplies the V and J calls and clone size; D and trimming were determined from the DNA. The data hold nearly 110,000 clones, with approximately 80% observed a single time. V dropped 4 bases and J dropped 13; count of bases not matched to a gene: 23. The V gene's germline CDR1 is SGHRS and CDR2 YFSETQ. This CDR3 comprises 17 residues. The V call is TRBV5-1, the J call TRBJ2-7; 10 bases are a match to TRBD1. This TCR came from a man older than 75 with COVID-19, enrolled during active disease. The sample comprised peripheral blood. This CDR3 is CASSPHGQGDPKRALYF. In nucleotides, the CDR3 is TGCGCCAGCAGCCCTCATGGACAGGGGGACCCCAAGCGAGCACTTTACTTC. The full variable domain, in which reference TRBV5-1 and TRBJ2-7 provide the parts outside the CDR3, is KAGVTQTPRYLIKTRGQQVTLSCSPISGHRSVSWYQQTPGQGLQFLFEYFSETQRNKGNFPGRFSGRQFSNSRSEMNVSTLELGDSALYLCASSPHGQGDPKRALYFGPGTRLTVT.